Ten or more counts support the clone carrying this T cell receptor (beta chain). Its antigen is not identified. The data were obtained in a study of shared clonotypes between healthy human individuals. Trimming at V came to 6 bases and at J to 8 bases, leaving 9 bases not matched to a gene. Per germline, CDR1 LNHDA and CDR2 SQIVND (reference sequence). The CDR3 runs 14 residues. Whole-study results and caveats: Between a handful of donors, naive CD4 clonotypes were shared at a level of approximately 5%. What naive subsets generally showed was a larger estimated richness than memory subsets showed.

This was a deep-level run. Profiled with immunoSEQ multiplex PCR; TCRdb holds only in-frame clones, not every one. The sample consists of some 1.1 million clones, approximately 77% of them appearing once. The rearrangement joins TRBV19 to TRBJ1-4; the match to TRBD1 covers 7 bases. This clonotype was obtained from a man in his late teens or twenties in good health. Some clones in this sample may be carry-over from other donors' samples. The material sequenced was memory CD4+ T cells from PBMCs. The sample's subset: CD45RA-negative fraction. CDR3: CASSPRQGREKLFF. The CDR3 nucleotides are TGTGCCAGTAGCCCCAGACAGGGACGCGAAAAACTGTTTTTT.